The sequence of this TCR beta chain was determined in a study of cytomegalovirus exposure and HLA in healthy donors. Turning to the study itself: The 650 to 850 first-cohort repertoires and the approximately 110 validation repertoires shared the same platform, a later analysis reported.

Comments on this clone: Its antigen is not identified.

This CDR3 has 15 amino acids. The V and J ends lost 3 bases and 10 bases, in that order; junction bases with no gene match: 10. Germline-derived CDR1 and CDR2 are SGHRS and YFSETQ. Study-wide results and limits: CMV antigen specificity was confirmed in vitro for a few CMV-associated chains.

Among the roughly 120 subjects of the validation cohort, separate from the roughly 600-subject first cohort, were the donors. The table came from immunoSEQ multiplex PCR; TCRdb's copy has only in-frame clones and leaves some out. The sample carries 150,000 or so clones, 75% to 90% recorded once. The specimen was PBMCs. The sequence came from a man younger than 30 in good health and CMV-seropositive. This sequence joins TRBV5-1 and TRBJ2-1, with TRBD2 identical over 10 bases. CDR3 nucleotide sequence: TGCGCCAGCAGCTCGCGGCCTAGCGGGAGCGGAGAGCAGTTCTTC. As protein: CASSSRPSGSGEQFF.